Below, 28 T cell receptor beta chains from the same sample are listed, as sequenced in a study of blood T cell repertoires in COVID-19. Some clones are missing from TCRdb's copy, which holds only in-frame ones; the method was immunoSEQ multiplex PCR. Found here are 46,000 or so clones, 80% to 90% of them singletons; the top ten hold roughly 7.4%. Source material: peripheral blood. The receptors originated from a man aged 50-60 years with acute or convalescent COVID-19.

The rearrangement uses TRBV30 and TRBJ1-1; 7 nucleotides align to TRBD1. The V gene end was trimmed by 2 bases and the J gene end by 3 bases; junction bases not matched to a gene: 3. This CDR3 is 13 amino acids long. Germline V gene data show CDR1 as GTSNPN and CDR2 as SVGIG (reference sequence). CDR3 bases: TGTGCCTGGAGTACCAGGGGGGACACTGAAGCTTTCTTT. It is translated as CAWSTRGDTEAFF.

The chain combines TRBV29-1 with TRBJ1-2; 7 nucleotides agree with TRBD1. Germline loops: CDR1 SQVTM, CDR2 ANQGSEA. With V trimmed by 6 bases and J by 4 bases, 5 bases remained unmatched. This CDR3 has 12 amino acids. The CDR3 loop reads CSVPAGGYGYTF. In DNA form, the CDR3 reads TGCAGCGTGCCCGCAGGGGGCTATGGCTACACCTTC.

The CDR3 nucleotides read TGTGCCAGCAGCCGACAGGGACTCCGTACAGGGGCCAACGTCCTGACTTTC. It yields the protein CASSRQGLRTGANVLTF. The chain is built from TRBV6-6 and TRBJ2-6, with D tentatively TRBD1 (7 bases). The germline gives CDR1 MNHNY, CDR2 SVGAGI (reference sequence). The CDR3 extends over 17 amino acids. V lost 6 bases and J lost 4, with 19 bases in between.

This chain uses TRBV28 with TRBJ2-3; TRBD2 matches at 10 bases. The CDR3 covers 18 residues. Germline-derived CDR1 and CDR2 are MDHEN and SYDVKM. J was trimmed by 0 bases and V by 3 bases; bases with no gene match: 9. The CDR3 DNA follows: TGTGCCAGCAGTTTCCTCACTTTGACTAGCGGGAGCACAGATACGCAGTATTTT. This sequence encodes CASSFLTLTSGSTDTQYF.

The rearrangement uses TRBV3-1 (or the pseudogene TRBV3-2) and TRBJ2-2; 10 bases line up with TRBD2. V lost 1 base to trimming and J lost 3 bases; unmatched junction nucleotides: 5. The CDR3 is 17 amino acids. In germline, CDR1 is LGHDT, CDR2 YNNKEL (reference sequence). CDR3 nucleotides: TGTGCCAGCAGCCAAGTATCTAGCGGGGGTGACACCGGGGAGCTGTTTTTT. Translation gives CASSQVSSGGDTGELFF.

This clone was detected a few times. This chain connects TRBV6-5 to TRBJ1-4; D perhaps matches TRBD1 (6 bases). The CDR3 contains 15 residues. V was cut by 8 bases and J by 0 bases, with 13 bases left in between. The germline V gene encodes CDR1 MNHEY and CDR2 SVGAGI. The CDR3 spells CASGRRQATNEKLFF. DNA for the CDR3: TGTGCCAGCGGCCGCCGACAGGCAACTAATGAAAAACTGTTTTTT.

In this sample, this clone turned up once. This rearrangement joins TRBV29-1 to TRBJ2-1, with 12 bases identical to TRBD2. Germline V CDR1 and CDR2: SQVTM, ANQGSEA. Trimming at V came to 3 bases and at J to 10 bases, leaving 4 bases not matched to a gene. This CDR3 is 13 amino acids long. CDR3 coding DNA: TGCAGCGTTGATCCTAGCGGGGGGGCCGAGCAGTTCTTC. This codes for CSVDPSGGAEQFF.

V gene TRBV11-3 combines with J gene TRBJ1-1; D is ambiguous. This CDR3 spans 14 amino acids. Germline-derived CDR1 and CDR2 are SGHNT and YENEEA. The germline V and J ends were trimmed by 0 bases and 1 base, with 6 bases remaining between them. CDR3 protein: CASSLDRENTEAFF. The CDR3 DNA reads TGTGCCAGCAGCTTAGATCGGGAGAACACTGAAGCTTTCTTT.

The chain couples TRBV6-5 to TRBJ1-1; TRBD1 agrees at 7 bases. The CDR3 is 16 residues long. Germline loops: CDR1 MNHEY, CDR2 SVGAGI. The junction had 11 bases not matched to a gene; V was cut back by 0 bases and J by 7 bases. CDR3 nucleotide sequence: TGTGCCAGCAGTTACTCGAGGGGACGGACAGGACGTGAAGCTTTCTTT. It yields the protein CASSYSRGRTGREAFF.

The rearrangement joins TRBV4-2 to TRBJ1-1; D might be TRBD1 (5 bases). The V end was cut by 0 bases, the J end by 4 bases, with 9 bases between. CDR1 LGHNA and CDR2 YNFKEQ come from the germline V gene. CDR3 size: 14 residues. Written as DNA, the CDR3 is TGTGCCAGCAGCCAAGATCAGGGCGCCACTGAAGCTTTCTTT. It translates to CASSQDQGATEAFF.

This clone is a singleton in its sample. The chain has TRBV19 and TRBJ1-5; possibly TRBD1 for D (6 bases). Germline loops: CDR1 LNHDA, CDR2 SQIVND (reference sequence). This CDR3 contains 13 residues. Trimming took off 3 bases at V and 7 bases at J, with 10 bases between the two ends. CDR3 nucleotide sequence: TGTGCCAGTAGTATCCGGCAGGGGCAGCCCCAGCATTTT. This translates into CASSIRQGQPQHF.

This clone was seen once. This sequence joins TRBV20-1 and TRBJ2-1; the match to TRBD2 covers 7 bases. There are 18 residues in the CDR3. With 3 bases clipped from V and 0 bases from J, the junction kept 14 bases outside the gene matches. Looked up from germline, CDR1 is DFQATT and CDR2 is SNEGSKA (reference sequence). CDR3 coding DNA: TGCAGTGCTAGTCAAGATGGTGGGGGGGGGAGCTCCTACAATGAGCAGTTCTTC. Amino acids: CSASQDGGGGSSYNEQFF.

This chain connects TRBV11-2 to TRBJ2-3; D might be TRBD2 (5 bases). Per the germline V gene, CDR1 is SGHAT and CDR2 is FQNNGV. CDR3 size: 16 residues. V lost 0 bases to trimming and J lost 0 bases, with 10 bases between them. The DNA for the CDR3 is TGTGCCAGCAGCTTAGAACGGGGTGGGAGCACAGATACGCAGTATTTT. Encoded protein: CASSLERGGSTDTQYF.

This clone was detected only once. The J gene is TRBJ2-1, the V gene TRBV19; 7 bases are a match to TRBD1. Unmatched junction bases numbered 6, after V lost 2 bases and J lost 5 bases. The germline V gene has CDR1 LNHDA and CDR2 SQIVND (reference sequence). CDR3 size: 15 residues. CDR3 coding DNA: TGTGCCAGTAGTATAAGACAGGGCGTCGACAATGAGCAGTTCTTC. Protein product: CASSIRQGVDNEQFF.

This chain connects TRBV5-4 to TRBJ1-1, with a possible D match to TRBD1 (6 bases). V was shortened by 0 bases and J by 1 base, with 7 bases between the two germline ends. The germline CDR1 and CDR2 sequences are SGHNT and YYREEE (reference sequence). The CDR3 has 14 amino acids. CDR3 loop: CASSLVGQNTEAFF. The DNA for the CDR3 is TGTGCCAGCAGCTTGGTGGGACAGAACACTGAAGCTTTCTTT.

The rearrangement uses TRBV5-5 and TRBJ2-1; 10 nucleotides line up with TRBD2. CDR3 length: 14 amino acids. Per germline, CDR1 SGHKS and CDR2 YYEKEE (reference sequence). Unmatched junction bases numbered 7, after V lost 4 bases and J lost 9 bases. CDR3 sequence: CASSQLAGVSEQFF. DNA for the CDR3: TGTGCCAGCAGCCAGCTAGCGGGAGTTTCTGAGCAGTTCTTC.

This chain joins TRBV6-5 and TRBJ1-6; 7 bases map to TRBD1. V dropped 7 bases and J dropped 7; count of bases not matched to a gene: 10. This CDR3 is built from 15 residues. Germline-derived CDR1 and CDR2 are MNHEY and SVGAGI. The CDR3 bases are TGTGCCAGCACCCAACAGGGGTTGGACAATTCACCCCTCCACTTT. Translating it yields CASTQQGLDNSPLHF.

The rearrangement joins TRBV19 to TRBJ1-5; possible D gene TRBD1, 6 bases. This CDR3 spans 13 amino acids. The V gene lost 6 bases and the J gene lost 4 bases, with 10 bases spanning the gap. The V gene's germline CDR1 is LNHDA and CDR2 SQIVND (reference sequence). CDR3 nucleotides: TGTGCCAGTAGCCAGGGGACGAATCAGCCCCAGCATTTT. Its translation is CASSQGTNQPQHF.

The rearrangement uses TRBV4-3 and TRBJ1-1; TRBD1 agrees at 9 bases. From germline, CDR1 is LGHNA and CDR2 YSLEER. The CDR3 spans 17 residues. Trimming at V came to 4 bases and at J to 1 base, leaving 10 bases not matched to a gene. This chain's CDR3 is CASSPVKTGGKNTEAFF. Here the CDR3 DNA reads TGCGCCAGCAGCCCCGTCAAAACAGGGGGCAAGAACACTGAAGCTTTCTTT.

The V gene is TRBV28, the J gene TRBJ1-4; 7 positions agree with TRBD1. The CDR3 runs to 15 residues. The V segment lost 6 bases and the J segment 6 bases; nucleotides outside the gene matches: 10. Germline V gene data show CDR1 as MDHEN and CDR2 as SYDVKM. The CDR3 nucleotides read TGTGCCAGCAGCCAGGCGACAGGGAGGTATGAAAAACTGTTTTTT. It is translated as CASSQATGRYEKLFF.

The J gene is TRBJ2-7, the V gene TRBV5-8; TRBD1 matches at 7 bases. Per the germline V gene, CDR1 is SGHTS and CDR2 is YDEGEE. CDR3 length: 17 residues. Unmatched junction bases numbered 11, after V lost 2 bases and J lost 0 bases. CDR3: CASSLLLPGQSSYEQYF. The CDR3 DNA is TGTGCCAGCAGCTTATTACTCCCGGGACAGAGCTCCTACGAGCAGTACTTC.

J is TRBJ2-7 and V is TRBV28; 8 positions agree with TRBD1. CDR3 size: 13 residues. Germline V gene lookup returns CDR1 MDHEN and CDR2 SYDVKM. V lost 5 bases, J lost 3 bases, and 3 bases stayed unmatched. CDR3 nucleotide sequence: TGTGCCAGCAGTGTTGGACAGGGCTACGAGCAGTACTTC. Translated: CASSVGQGYEQYF.

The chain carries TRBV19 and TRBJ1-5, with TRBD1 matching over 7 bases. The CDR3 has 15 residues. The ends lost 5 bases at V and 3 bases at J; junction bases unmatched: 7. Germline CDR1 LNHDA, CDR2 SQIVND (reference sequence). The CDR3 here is CASSVGTVFNQPQHF. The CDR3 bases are TGTGCCAGTAGTGTCGGGACAGTATTCAATCAGCCCCAGCATTTT.

CDR3 loop: CASSARAGGMVYEQYF. CDR3 sequence (DNA): TGTGCCAGCAGTGCCAGAGCGGGGGGAATGGTTTACGAGCAGTACTTC. The chain recombines TRBV6-1 with TRBJ2-7; 9 nucleotides agree with TRBD2. The V gene end was trimmed by 4 bases and the J gene end by 4 bases; junction bases not matched to a gene: 11. The V gene's germline CDR1 is MNHNS and CDR2 SASEGT. The CDR3 length is 16 residues.

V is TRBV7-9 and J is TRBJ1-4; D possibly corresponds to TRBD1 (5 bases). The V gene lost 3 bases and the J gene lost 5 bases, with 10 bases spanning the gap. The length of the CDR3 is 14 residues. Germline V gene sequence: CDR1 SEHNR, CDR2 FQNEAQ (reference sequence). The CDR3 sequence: CASSLGEGNEKLFF. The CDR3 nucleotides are TGTGCCAGCAGCTTGGGGGAGGGGAATGAAAAACTGTTTTTT.

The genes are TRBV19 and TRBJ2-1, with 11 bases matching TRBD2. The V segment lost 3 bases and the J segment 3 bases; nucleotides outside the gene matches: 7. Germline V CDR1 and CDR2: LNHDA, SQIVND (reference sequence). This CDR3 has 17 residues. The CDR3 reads CASSIGTSGLSYNEQFF. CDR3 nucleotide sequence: TGTGCCAGTAGTATCGGGACTAGCGGATTAAGCTACAATGAGCAGTTCTTC. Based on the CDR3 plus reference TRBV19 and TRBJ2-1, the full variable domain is DGGITQSPKYLFRKEGQNVTLSCEQNLNHDAMYWYRQDPGQGLRLIYYSQIVNDFQKGDIAEGYSVSREKKESFPLTVTSAQKNPTAFYLCASSIGTSGLSYNEQFFGPGTRLTVL.

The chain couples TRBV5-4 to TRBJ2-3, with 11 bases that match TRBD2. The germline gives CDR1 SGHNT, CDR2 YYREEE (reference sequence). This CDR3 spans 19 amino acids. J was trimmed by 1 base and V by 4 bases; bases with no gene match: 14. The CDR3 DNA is TGTGCCAGCAGCCGCGGGGCTAGCGGGAGGTTTGAGGGCACAGATACGCAGTATTTT. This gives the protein CASSRGASGRFEGTDTQYF.

In DNA, the CDR3 is TGTGCCACCAGCACAAGGGCGGGTATGAACACTGAAGCTTTCTTT. Its protein is CATSTRAGMNTEAFF. The rearrangement joins TRBV15 to TRBJ1-1; no clear D. Trimming removed 4 bases from V and 0 bases from J, with 12 bases in between. Germline V lookup: CDR1 LNHNV, CDR2 YYDKDF (reference sequence). The CDR3 is 15 amino acids.